The 6 T cell receptor beta chains reported below all come from one sample, sequenced in a study of blood T cell repertoires in COVID-19 (TCRdb year 2020). The library came from the immunoSEQ multiplex PCR assay. Held by TCRdb, this immuneACCESS table contains in-frame sequences only and omits some clones. Under half of the omission traces to an unresolved V gene where checked; the cause of the rest is unknown. For this sample the table gives approximately 90,000 clones, of which almost 85% were detected only once. Together, the top ten hold 1% to 1.5% of the sample. The specimen was peripheral blood. These receptors all stem from a woman older than 75 with acute or convalescent COVID-19.

This clone was observed a handful of times. The gene calls are TRBV5-1 and TRBJ1-5; D possibly corresponds to TRBD1 (6 bases). CDR1 SGHRS and CDR2 YFSETQ come from the germline V gene. This CDR3 has 15 amino acids. Trimming removed 3 bases at V and 3 bases at J, with 13 bases between. CDR3 amino acids: CASSSGQSYNQPQHF. DNA for the CDR3: TGCGCCAGCAGCTCTGGACAGTCTTACAATCAGCCCCAGCATTTT.

This clone appeared once. The gene calls are TRBV27 and TRBJ2-5; 8 nucleotides agree with TRBD1. The V segment lost 6 bases and the J segment 4 bases; nucleotides outside the gene matches: 10. The CDR3 has 15 residues. CDR1 MNHEY and CDR2 SMNVEV come from the germline V gene (reference sequence). The DNA of the CDR3 is TGTGCCAGCAGCCCACCTCAGGGGGCAGGAGAGACCCAGTACTTC. Translating it yields CASSPPQGAGETQYF.

The rearrangement uses TRBV2 and TRBJ2-3, with D tentatively TRBD1 (6 bases). Between the trimmed V and J ends, which lost 4 bases and 0 bases, there was a span of 20 bases. The CDR3 is 18 residues long. Per germline, CDR1 SNHLY and CDR2 FYNNEI. CDR3 residues: CASSANHLQGPSTDTQYF. DNA for the CDR3: TGTGCCAGCAGTGCGAACCACCTACAGGGACCTAGCACAGATACGCAGTATTTT.

The V and J genes are TRBV18 and TRBJ2-7, with 7 bases identical to TRBD1. With 3 bases clipped from V and 0 bases from J, the junction kept 8 bases outside the gene matches. The CDR3 sequence is 16 residues long. Per germline, CDR1 KGHSH and CDR2 LQKENI. CDR3 residues: CASSPNTGTVSYEQYF. The CDR3 DNA reads TGTGCCAGCTCACCTAATACCGGGACAGTCTCCTACGAGCAGTACTTC.

This chain joins TRBV6-5 and TRBJ2-7; D is possibly TRBD1 (5 bases). CDR1 and CDR2 from the germline V gene are MNHEY and SVGAGI. CDR3 length equals 14 residues. Trimming removed 0 bases at V and 1 base at J, with 7 bases between. The CDR3 loop reads CASSYSRQSYEQYF. The CDR3 region has the DNA TGTGCCAGCAGTTACTCGCGACAGTCCTACGAGCAGTACTTC.

The chain is built from TRBV6-1 and TRBJ1-5; 7 bases match TRBD1. The trim removed 3 bases at V and 11 bases at J, leaving 10 bases unmatched. The CDR3 spans 14 residues. Germline loops: CDR1 MNHNS, CDR2 SASEGT. CDR3 residues: CASSEVQGISAQHF. DNA for the CDR3: TGTGCCAGCAGTGAGGTACAGGGGATTTCAGCCCAGCATTTT.